This T cell receptor (beta chain) originates from a study of cytomegalovirus exposure and HLA in healthy donors (dated by TCRdb to about 2017). Background for the entire study: In an earlier analysis of approximately 500 of the donors, 276 Gb of sequence data and just under 120 million unique TCR beta sequences from roughly 180 million T cells were reported. An early release that covered 640 HLA-typed donors contained around 300 gigabases of sequencing data and some 87 million unique TCR sequences. The genetic ancestry cluster associated with self-reported Caucasian donors included 81% of the roughly 400 genotyped donors. The study aimed to test whether cataloging public T cell receptors could reveal signatures of past pathogen exposure. The T cell repertoires of 550 to 850 subjects were profiled by immunosequencing and related to cytomegalovirus serostatus. Besides the first cohort of approximately 710 subjects, a separate validation cohort made up of some 110 different subjects was used. The study combined high-throughput TCR immunosequencing, statistical association of individual TCRs with disease status, and machine learning to predict cytomegalovirus infection status. A later analysis re-examined previously published TCR beta repertoires from over 500 donors and added high-resolution HLA genotyping to investigate patterns of TCR occurrence. The later analysis used no new phenotypic data to find candidate immune exposures, relying instead on TCR beta sequences and their occurrence across donors. To decide whether each TCR beta V gene segment behaved as functional or pseudogenic, an earlier analysis of fewer than 750 of the donors relied on high-throughput TCR beta sequencing. Donor age, sex, ethnicity and CMV serostatus were compiled alongside the repertoire data. A later genetic analysis used genome-wide SNP genotypes for about 65% of the roughly 670 donors, treating that subset as a discovery cohort. Every discovery cohort repertoire had been produced on one sequencing platform. Class I and class II HLA loci were covered by the typing at four-digit resolution. The number of typed donors differed by locus: about 620-630 for A, B, C, DRB1 and DQB1; 500 to 550 for DQA1; approximately 610 for DPA1; and 450 to 480 for DPB1. Because of strong linkage in the cohort, four or five DR-DQ haplotypes were treated as single units for association and clustering. On average, roughly 250,000 unique TCR beta nucleotide sequences were sequenced per donor among some 430 genotyped donors of the cohort, with roughly 18% of those sequences being non-productive. What the study reported, not specific to this receptor: Because some donors lacked HLA typing at each locus, the association tests relied only on the typed subset. The study gave a list of about 160 TCR beta chains associated with cytomegalovirus. A later analysis associated about 17,000 TCR beta sequences with specific HLA alleles at a false discovery rate of 0.05. Presence/absence analyses assumed roughly uniform sequencing depth across donors, an assumption that may not hold. When HLA alleles, especially DR and DQ, strongly co-occurred, TCR associations were difficult to assign to individual alleles. Most TCR sequences were seen in very few donors, while some public TCRs were found in many individuals. In a later analysis, HLA-associated TCR beta chains were found to be more clonally expanded and to have lower generation probabilities than equally common non-associated chains. The cohort was sequenced for TCR beta chains only, and without alpha or paired-chain data the features that could be detected were limited. A cluster of highly shared sequence variants was judged likely to represent a technical artifact of the sequencing pipeline. In a later genetic analysis, a missense DCLRE1C variant was associated with V-gene and J-gene trimming of TCR beta chains, and the association was replicated in an independent cohort. It was suggested by the authors that the approach could potentially be generalized to other disease states and immunological phenotypes. The classifier was reported to diagnose cytomegalovirus status with high specificity and sensitivity in both the original cohort and the validation cohort. According to a later genetic analysis, donors in an Asian-associated ancestry cluster had fewer N-insertions in productive TCRs than the approximately 630-donor mean. In an earlier analysis of approximately 590 of the donors, most TCR beta V segments were observed in productive rearrangements about 87% or about 30% of the time, broadly matching IMGT annotations. A further reported finding was that TCR beta sequences accurately predicted the HLA-A and HLA-B alleles for most subjects in the first cohort. A few of the identified cytomegalovirus-associated TCR beta chains were confirmed in vitro to be specific for cytomegalovirus antigens. Because the 87-base-pair reads could not distinguish some IMGT-functional V segments, including TRBV6-2 and TRBV6-3, those segments were excluded. A later analysis found that most CMV-associated TCR beta chains appeared HLA-restricted, with HLA associations seemingly driven largely by CMV exposure. A later analysis found that TCR association rates varied across HLA loci, with DRB1 alleles showing the most associated TCRs and HLA-C alleles the fewest. The only immune exposure information available for the cohort was CMV serostatus. Correlated functional status among segregating V segments might be attributable to linkage disequilibrium, but an unknown experimental factor could not be ruled out. Because counts were too low, some 17 rarely observed V segments, including chromosome 9 orphons, were excluded from the earlier analysis of 500 to 700 of the donors. In a later analysis, several top co-occurrence clusters were reported to appear linked to parvovirus B19, influenza, CMV and Epstein-Barr virus.

The cohort consisted of approximately 690 healthy bone marrow donors. All cohort members were sampled while nominally healthy, although unrecorded immune exposures were likely present. The donor was CMV seropositive and was included in the group of approximately 310 seropositive cohort members. Every donor gave a peripheral blood sample, and the peripheral blood mononuclear cells from that sample were used for TCR beta sequencing. Genomic DNA extraction from the blood cell samples was performed with the Qiagen DNeasy Blood Extraction Kit. Inclusive of the bounding cysteine and phenylalanine, the CDR3 is 15 residues long. The only DNA kept is the CDR3, 45 bases in frame from the first base. CDR1 and CDR2, looked up from the germline V gene (reference sequence), are LNHNV and YYDKDF. V is pruned by 1 base and J by 5 bases, leaving 8 bases of the junction without a gene match. The library was obtained by the immunoSEQ multiplex PCR assay. For the multiplex PCR, a mixture combining 60 forward primers for TCR Vbeta segments and 13 reverse primers for TCR Jbeta segments was used. The CDR3 region of rearranged TCR beta genes was amplified from genomic DNA by a multiplex PCR assay. On the Illumina HiSeq System, the amplified TCR beta libraries were sequenced as 87-base-pair reads. The authors' pipeline ran thus. A later analysis tallied some 79 million unique TCR beta chains across the 640 or so repertoires, and 10 million to 11 million of those chains were shared by two or more donors. A nearest-neighbor algorithm error-corrected the raw reads and collapsed the reads into unique sequences, merging closely related sequences to remove PCR and sequencing errors. V, D and J gene segments were assigned by aligning CDR3 sequences to IMGT reference sequences. For a sequence to be retained, a match of at least six nucleotides to both a V gene segment and a J gene segment was required. Rearrangements were classified as productive when the CDR3 lacked stop codons and remained in frame with V and J, and all other rearrangements were classified as non-productive. Following IMGT convention, CDR3 was defined as the stretch from the second conserved V-encoded cysteine up to the conserved J-encoded phenylalanine. The earlier analysis of fewer than 750 of the donors excluded sequences that lacked an unambiguous match to a single V gene segment. In an earlier analysis of about 590 of the donors, a V segment was called functional when productive rearrangements were above 56.7%, and segregating when the standard deviation between donors exceeded 5%. To diagnose cytomegalovirus status from the catalog of TCR beta chain sequences, a statistical classification framework was built. In a later analysis, V and J genes were assigned by comparing TCR nucleotide sequences against IMGT/GENE-DB human TR gene sequences. In a later analysis, CDR3 sequences and most-parsimonious VDJ recombination scenarios were assigned using the TCRdist pipeline. A later analysis defined each TCR beta chain by its CDR3 amino acid sequence plus V-gene family, and excluded reads lacking a unique V-gene family. A later analysis removed 592 highly shared, low-generation-probability nucleotide sequences to deal with suspected cross-contamination and a sequencing artifact. For each public chain, a later analysis derived a clonal expansion index from normalized ranks of inferred template counts within each repertoire. In a later analysis, generation probabilities were computed using a VDJ recombination model fitted to out-of-frame rearrangements, and the results were checked against IGoR. In a later analysis, hypergeometric tests were used to score TCR-TCR, TCR-HLA and TCR-CMV co-occurrence, with a repertoire-size bias correction applied to TCR pairs. A later analysis estimated false discovery rates by permuting HLA or CMV assignments 20 times. A later analysis grouped co-occurring TCRs with DBSCAN, adding TCRdist sequence similarity when clustering within HLA-allele-positive subsets. Repertoires with fewer than 30,000 or more than 120,000 public chains were left out of co-occurrence clustering, as were a handful of repertoires with anomalous nucleotide sharing. The clones in this table, taken by TCRdb from immuneACCESS, are in-frame only. Not every clone is retained; where verified, under half of the shortfall comes from an unresolved V gene, and the cause of the rest is unknown. V and J calls plus clone size are reproduced from that table; the DNA served to infer D and trimming. The sample yields roughly 200,000 clones; 77% were counted once. The biggest ten clones account for approximately 2.6% of the sample.

Concerning this clone itself: The specificity of this receptor is unknown. No qualities accompany the bases; no much larger clone lies one base away.

The sequence is built from TRBV15 and TRBJ2-7; a stretch of 7 junction bases matches TRBD1. The sample taken for sequencing was PBMCs. The origin of this receptor is a woman in her sixties or seventies in good health and CMV-seropositive. The CDR3 protein: CATSRVDRVGHEQYF. In nucleotides, the sequence is TGTGCCACCAGCAGAGTTGACAGGGTAGGCCACGAGCAGTACTTC.